Here is one TCR beta chain with its context. Its matching antigen is unknown. The sample originates from a study of persistence of HIV-infected CD4 T cells. Cells were stimulated with overlapping HIV-1 Gag 15-mer peptides. CD40L/CD69 double-negative CD45RO-high memory CD4+ T cells were collected. The libraries were made with immunoSEQ version 4 in survey mode. Method: immunoSEQ multiplex PCR; TCRdb's copy keeps in-frame clones and lacks some. The profile shows about 43,000 clones, about 84% of them singletons. The source material was CD4+ T cells sorted from PBMCs after roughly 19-hour stimulation, sampled from a patient who received antiretroviral therapy. This TCR was recovered from an adult man with HIV who was CMV-seropositive.

The CDR3 nucleotides are TGTGCCAGCAGCTCATTTTTGAACACTGAAGCTTTCTTT. Its translation is CASSSFLNTEAFF. The V gene is TRBV7-3, the J gene TRBJ1-1; D not certain. The V gene lost 4 bases and the J gene lost 0 bases, with 6 bases spanning the gap. CDR1 is SGHTA and CDR2 is FQGTGA in the germline V gene. The CDR3 runs to 13 residues.